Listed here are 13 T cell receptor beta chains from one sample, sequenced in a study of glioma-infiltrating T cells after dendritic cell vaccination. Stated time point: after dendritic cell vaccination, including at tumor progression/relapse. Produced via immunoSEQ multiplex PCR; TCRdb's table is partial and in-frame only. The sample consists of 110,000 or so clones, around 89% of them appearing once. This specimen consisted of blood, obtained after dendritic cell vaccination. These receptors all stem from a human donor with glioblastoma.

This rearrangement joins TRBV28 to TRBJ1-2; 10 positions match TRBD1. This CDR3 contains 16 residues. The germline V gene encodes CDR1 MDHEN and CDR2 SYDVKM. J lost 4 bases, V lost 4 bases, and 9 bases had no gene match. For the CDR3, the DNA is TGTGCCAGCAGTTCCGGGACAGGGGTTTTTAGCTATGGCTACACCTTC. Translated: CASSSGTGVFSYGYTF.

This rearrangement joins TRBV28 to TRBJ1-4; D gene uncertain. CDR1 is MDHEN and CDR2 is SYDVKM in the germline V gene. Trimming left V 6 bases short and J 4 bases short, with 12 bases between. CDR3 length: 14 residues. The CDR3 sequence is CASSPHGDNEKLFF. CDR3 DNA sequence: TGTGCCAGCAGCCCACACGGGGATAATGAAAAACTGTTTTTT.

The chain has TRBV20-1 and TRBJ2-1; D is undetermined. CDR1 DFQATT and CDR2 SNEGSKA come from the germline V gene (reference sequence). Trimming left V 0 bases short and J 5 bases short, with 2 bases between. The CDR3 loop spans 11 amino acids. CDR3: CSARDNNEQFF. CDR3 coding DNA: TGCAGTGCTAGAGATAACAATGAGCAGTTCTTC.

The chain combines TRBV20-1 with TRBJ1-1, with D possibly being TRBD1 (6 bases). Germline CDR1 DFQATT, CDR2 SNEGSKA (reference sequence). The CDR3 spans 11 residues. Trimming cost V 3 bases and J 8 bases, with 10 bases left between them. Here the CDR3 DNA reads TGCAGTGCTAGCTTAACAGGGGAAGCTTTCTTT. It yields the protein CSASLTGEAFF.

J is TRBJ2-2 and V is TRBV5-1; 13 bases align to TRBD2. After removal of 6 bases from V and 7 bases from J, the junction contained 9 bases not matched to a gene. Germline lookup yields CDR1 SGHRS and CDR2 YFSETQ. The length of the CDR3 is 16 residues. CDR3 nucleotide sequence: TGCGCCAGCAAAGGGACTAGCGGGACCTGGGGCGGGGAGCTGTTTTTT. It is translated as CASKGTSGTWGGELFF.

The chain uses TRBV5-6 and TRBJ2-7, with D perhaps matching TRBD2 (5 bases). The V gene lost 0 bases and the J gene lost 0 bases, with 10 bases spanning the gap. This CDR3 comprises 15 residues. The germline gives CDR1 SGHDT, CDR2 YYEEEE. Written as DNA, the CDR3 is TGTGCCAGCAGCTTGGGCGGGTTTAGCTCCTACGAGCAGTACTTC. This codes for CASSLGGFSSYEQYF.

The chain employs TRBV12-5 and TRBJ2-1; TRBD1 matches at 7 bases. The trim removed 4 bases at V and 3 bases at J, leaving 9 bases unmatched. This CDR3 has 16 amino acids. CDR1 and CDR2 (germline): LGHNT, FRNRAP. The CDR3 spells CASGSPPRQGYNEQFF. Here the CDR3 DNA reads TGTGCTAGTGGTTCCCCCCCGAGACAGGGCTACAATGAGCAGTTCTTC. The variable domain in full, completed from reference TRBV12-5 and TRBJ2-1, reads DARVTQTPRHKVTEMGQEVTMRCQPILGHNTVFWYRQTMMQGLELLAYFRNRAPLDDSGMPKDRFSAEMPDATLATLKIQPSEPRDSAVYFCASGSPPRQGYNEQFFGPGTRLTVL.

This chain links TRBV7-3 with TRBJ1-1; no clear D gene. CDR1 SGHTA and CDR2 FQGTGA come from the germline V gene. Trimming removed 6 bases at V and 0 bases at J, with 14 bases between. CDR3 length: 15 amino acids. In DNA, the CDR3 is TGTGCCAGCAGTGAGGGAGGGCTCCTGAACACTGAAGCTTTCTTT. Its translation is CASSEGGLLNTEAFF.

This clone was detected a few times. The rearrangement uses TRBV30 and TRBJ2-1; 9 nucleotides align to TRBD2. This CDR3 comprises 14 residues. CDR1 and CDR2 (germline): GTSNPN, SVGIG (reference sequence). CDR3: CAVGALAGLNEQFF. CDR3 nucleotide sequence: TGTGCGGTGGGTGCACTAGCGGGTTTAAATGAGCAGTTCTTC. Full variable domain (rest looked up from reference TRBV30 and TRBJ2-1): SQTIHQWPATLVQPVGSPLSLECTVEGTSNPNLYWYRQAAGRGLQLLFYSVGIGQISSEVPQNLSASRPQDRQFILSSKKLLLSDSGFYLCAVGALAGLNEQFFGPGTRLTVL.

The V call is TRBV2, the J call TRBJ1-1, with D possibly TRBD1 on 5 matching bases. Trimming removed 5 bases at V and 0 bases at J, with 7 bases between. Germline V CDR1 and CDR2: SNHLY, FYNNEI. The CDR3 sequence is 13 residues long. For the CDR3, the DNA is TGTGCCAGCAGTAAGGACATGAACACTGAAGCTTTCTTT. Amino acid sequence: CASSKDMNTEAFF.

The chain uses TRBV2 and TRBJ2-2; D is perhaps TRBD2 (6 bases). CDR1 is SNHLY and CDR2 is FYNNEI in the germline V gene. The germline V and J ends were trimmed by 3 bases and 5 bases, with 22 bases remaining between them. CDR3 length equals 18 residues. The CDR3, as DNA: TGTGCCAGCAGTGAGGGGGGACTGGCGGGGCTTCTGACCGGGGAGCTGTTTTTT. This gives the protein CASSEGGLAGLLTGELFF.

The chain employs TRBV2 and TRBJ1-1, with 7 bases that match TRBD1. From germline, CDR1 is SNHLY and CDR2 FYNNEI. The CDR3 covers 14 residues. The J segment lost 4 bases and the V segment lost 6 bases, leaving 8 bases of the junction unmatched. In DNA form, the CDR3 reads TGTGCCAGCAGCAGACAGGGAGCCCCCACTGAAGCTTTCTTT. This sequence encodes CASSRQGAPTEAFF.

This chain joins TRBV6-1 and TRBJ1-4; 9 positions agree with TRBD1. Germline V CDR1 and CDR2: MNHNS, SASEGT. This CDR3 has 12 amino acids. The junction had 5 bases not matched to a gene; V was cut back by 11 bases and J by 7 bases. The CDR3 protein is CACGTGFEKLFF. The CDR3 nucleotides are TGTGCCTGCGGGACAGGGTTTGAAAAACTGTTTTTT.